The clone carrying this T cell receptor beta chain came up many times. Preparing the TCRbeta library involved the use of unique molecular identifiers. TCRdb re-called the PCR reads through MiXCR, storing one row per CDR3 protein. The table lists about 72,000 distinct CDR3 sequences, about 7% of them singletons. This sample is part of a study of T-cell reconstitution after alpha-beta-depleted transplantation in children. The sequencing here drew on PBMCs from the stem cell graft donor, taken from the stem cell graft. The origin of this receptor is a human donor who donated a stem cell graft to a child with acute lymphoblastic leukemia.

The CDR3 DNA follows: TGCAGCGTTGAGGGTAACGGCCCTCGTTCTTACGAGCAGTACTTC. Amino acid sequence: CSVEGNGPRSYEQYF. The genes are TRBV29-1 and TRBJ2-7; D is unclear. This CDR3 has 15 amino acids. CDR1 and CDR2 (germline): SQVTM, ANQGSEA. V was cut by 3 bases and J by 4 bases, with 19 bases left in between.